A selection of T cell receptor beta chains follows, all from one sample in a study of T-cell reconstitution after alpha-beta-depleted transplantation in children. One entry per CDR3 protein, called by TCRdb with MiXCR from the PCR reads. The data show almost 500,000 distinct CDR3 sequences, about 11% seen once. The material was PBMCs, obtained before TCRalphabeta/CD19-depleted stem cell transplant. These receptors were collected from a child aged 2 to 9 with inherited bone marrow failure, due to receive a stem cell transplant. The CDR3 runs from the conserved cysteine through the conserved F or W. Each record gives: D gene, J gene, V gene, CDR3 protein. A D gene is named only where the DNA matches it firmly.

>NA|TRBJ2-2|TRBV20-1
CSAENSFTGELFF
>NA|TRBJ2-1|TRBV7-7
CASSPGAPHEQFF
>TRBD2|TRBJ2-7|TRBV12-3/TRBV12-4
CASSLVGSGSYEQYF
>TRBD2|TRBJ2-7|TRBV20-1
CSAREVSGSSEQYF
>TRBD2|TRBJ2-1|TRBV12-3/TRBV12-4
CASSNLAGGPDEQFF
>TRBD2|TRBJ2-1|TRBV7-2
CASSLQAGDEQFF
>NA|TRBJ2-7|TRBV11-2
CASSLSGVHEQYF
>TRBD1|TRBJ2-7|TRBV29-1
CSVVGGQGYEQYF
>TRBD2|TRBJ2-2|TRBV5-1
CASSFGTSGSTGELFF
>NA|TRBJ2-5|TRBV27
CASSYGGSETQYF
>NA|TRBJ2-7|TRBV19
CASSADSHEQYF
>NA|TRBJ1-5|TRBV12-3/TRBV12-4
CASSFSTNQPQHF
>NA|TRBJ2-4|TRBV20-1
CSASGWSNWQYF
>NA|TRBJ2-1|TRBV4-2
CASSQGVTATYNEQFF
>NA|TRBJ2-1|TRBV7-2
CASSPTISLNEQFF
>NA|TRBJ1-1|TRBV20-1
CSAPGGEVNTEAFF
>TRBD1|TRBJ1-1|TRBV20-1
CSGWTGGNTEAFF
>TRBD2|TRBJ2-2|TRBV14
CASSQIYPGLMVPGELFF
>TRBD2|TRBJ2-7|TRBV30
CAWSRLAGYEQYF
>TRBD1|TRBJ1-2|TRBV27
CASAGTGGSDYGYTF
>TRBD2|TRBJ2-5|TRBV7-9
CASSPPGGTSGNF
>NA|TRBJ2-7|TRBV14
CASSPIGGTSYEQYF
>TRBD2|TRBJ2-7|TRBV20-1
CSASAGVNEQYF
>TRBD2|TRBJ2-1|TRBV4-1
CASSPGLAAYNEQFF
>NA|TRBJ2-1|TRBV28
CASSFLQTGGLGNEQFF
>NA|TRBJ2-5|TRBV4-3
CASSQDHSAIQETQYF
>TRBD1|TRBJ1-6|TRBV19
CASSISFRGRSPLHF
>NA|TRBJ2-5|TRBV7-9
CASNTGERRETQYF
>NA|TRBJ1-5|TRBV5-1
CASSLAAGSNQPQHF
>TRBD1|TRBJ1-1|TRBV9
CASSSRQGTTEAFF
>TRBD1|TRBJ2-3|TRBV24-1
CATSDAGQGRTDTQYF
>NA|TRBJ1-1|TRBV29-1
CSVRPGVVNTEAFF
>NA|TRBJ1-2|TRBV13
CASSLSLGGYTF
>TRBD1|TRBJ1-2|TRBV11-2
CASSSIVEPGQGDYGYTF
>TRBD2|TRBJ2-7|TRBV3-1
CASSPGLAGGSYEQYF
>NA|TRBJ2-7|TRBV20-1
CSARRPPYEQYF
>TRBD2|TRBJ2-2|TRBV7-2
CASSLVLIAGGTGELFF
>TRBD1|TRBJ2-1|TRBV6-5
CASSSPGQSNNEQFF
>NA|TRBJ2-1|TRBV6-5
CASSYSPDEQFF
>NA|TRBJ2-1|TRBV11-2
CASSLDAPLTELDEQFF
>NA|TRBJ2-1|TRBV12-3/TRBV12-4
CASSRAIGGIQDEQFF
>NA|TRBJ2-5|TRBV4-3
CASSQDGWQETQYF
>TRBD1|TRBJ1-1|TRBV12-3/TRBV12-4
CASRDRGQTAFF
>NA|TRBJ2-3|TRBV7-2
CASTHSGEALTDTQYF
>TRBD2|TRBJ2-1|TRBV19
CASSILGLAGSEQFF